This T cell receptor (beta chain) derives from a study of T cells in Graves' hyperthyroidism and ophthalmopathy. This clonotype was detected many times. As yet, its antigen is unknown. Patients aged 18 to 65 had newly diagnosed hyperthyroidism of under 2 months' duration. The PBMCs were taken from 10 ml of fresh peripheral blood. Amplification yielded TCR beta CDR3 regions, with RNA transcripts as the source. HTBI primers were the set used in a first-round RT-PCR of the TCR CDR3. TCRdb redid the calling of the multiplex PCR reads with MiXCR, one entry per CDR3 protein. This table has 600,000 to 850,000 distinct CDR3 sequences, around a sixth appearing once. General study findings and limits: Most clonotypes expanded in the thyroid (above 0.001) were also present in blood.

This CDR3 spans 14 amino acids. CDR1 SGHTA and CDR2 FQGNSA come from the germline V gene. V was pared by 4 bases and J by 0 bases, with 9 bases between. Sequencing was performed on blood. This TCR was recovered from a woman aged 45-59 years with Graves' hyperthyroidism that later progressed to Graves' ophthalmopathy. The rearrangement uses TRBV7-2 and TRBJ1-1; the D is unclear. The CDR3: CASSSDGLNTEAFF. The DNA for the CDR3 is TGTGCCAGCAGCTCGGACGGTCTGAACACTGAAGCTTTCTTT.